This TCR beta chain is from a study of shared clonotypes between healthy human individuals (dated by TCRdb to about 2020). General notes on the study: A couple of women and a few men aged 18 to 49 years were included in the cohort. Each donor's leukapheresis produced roughly between roughly 0.85 and 10 billion PBMCs. To increase sequencing depth and limit assay-specific biases, TCR repertoire library preparation and sequencing were carried out by different laboratories using diverse techniques. For each donor, CD4 naive and CD4 memory were each run on three plates, CD8 naive on two plates, and CD8 memory on one plate. Blood TCR repertoires of roughly five healthy adults were deeply sequenced to estimate repertoire size and the extent of clonotype sharing between individuals. Points the paper makes about the study in general: Sampling was limited to blood, and TCR repertoires in tissue likely differ from TCR repertoires in blood. Even with the large sequencing depth, rarefaction of the sorted-subset datasets indicated that sequencing was incomplete. Across four donors, 5% to 6% of naive CD4, more than 3% of naive CD8, 2.3% of memory CD4, and around 0.4% of memory CD8 clonotypes were shared. Compared with non-shared clonotypes, the clonotypes found in all four sorted-subset donors had higher generation probabilities. Pairwise subsampling led to the expectation that sequencing depth would affect the degree of clonotype sharing among donors. Estimated clonotype richness was generally larger for naive than for memory subsets. Because the study included only a small number of donors, the genetic and exposure-history diversity represented was limited.

The donors were healthy, HIV-negative adults with no recently reported acute infections or vaccinations. Every donor was a Caucasian adult living in Nashville, Tennessee, USA. CD4+ T cells were enriched through magnetic negative selection, after which naive cells were positively selected on CD45RA and the remaining negative fraction served as the memory subset. After blood collection by leukapheresis, PBMCs were isolated using Ficoll-Histopaque density gradient centrifugation and then cryopreserved in the vapor phase of liquid nitrogen. Analytical flow cytometry was used to check the purity and quantity of every magnetically sorted T cell population. Each sorted fraction had its genomic DNA isolated and then quantified by UV absorbance on a Nanodrop 2000c. Sequences SGHVS (CDR1) and FNYEAQ (CDR2) are obtained from the germline V gene. From cysteine to phenylalanine, the CDR3 is 16 amino acids long. Only the CDR3 portion is preserved as DNA: 48 bases, with reading frame beginning at the first base. For this chain, trimming is 3 bases at the V end and 5 bases at the J end, and the number of junction bases without a gene match is 10.

TCR CDR3 regions were amplified from genomic DNA by multiplex PCR using the deep immunoSEQ assay. For each cell subset, the extracted genomic DNA was distributed evenly across all wells of several immunoSEQ 96-well plates, and each plate served as one replicate. Each replicate PCR for sorted subsets received around 210 ng genomic DNA, equal to about 30,000 T cell genomes. Purified libraries were measured with a Qubit 3.0 fluorometer, size-checked on a Bioanalyzer 2100, and measured again with the KAPA Library Quantification kit. Each immunoSEQ 96-well plate was sequenced on its own single-read 150-cycle Illumina NextSeq 550 flow cell. On the study's bioinformatics: Because the immunoSEQ output held only junctional sequences and lacked quality scores, the filtering could not match the filtering applied to full-length reads. To assign V/J genes and CDR3, sequences were annotated using PyIR, a Python wrapper for IgBLAST v1.9, with IMGT germline references. Any read was removed if the V/J assignment was weak (E-value above 1e-6), the CDR3 was missing, or the read contained stop codons, out-of-frame junctions, or ambiguous translated residues. V3J clonotypes were defined by identical inferred V gene, J gene, and CDR3 amino acid sequence. The percentage overlap between two repertoires was calculated by dividing the number of shared unique clonotypes by the size of the smaller repertoire. Three approaches were used to assess repertoire richness: RTK rarefaction, the Chao1 estimator, and Recon v2.1 estimates of unobserved clonotypes. OLGA was used to compute generation probabilities for all TCRbeta clonotypes that the gDNA method yielded from a few donors. TCRdb took this table from immuneACCESS and kept in-frame rearrangements with V and J called. Such tables lack part of the clones; where checked against another copy, unresolved V genes explain under half of the gap, and the rest is unexplained. The V and J calls and clone size were taken over from that table, and D and trimming were inferred from the DNA. A total of 950,000 to 1,100,000 clones appear in this sample, more than 75% of them only once. The ten largest make up 0.55% to 0.7% of the sample.

On this clone: Its antigen specificity is not known. The sample holds no much larger clone one base away, and base qualities are not on file.

Recombination linked TRBV7-6 to TRBJ2-7, with 10 middle bases fitting TRBD2. Sequenced: memory CD4+ T cells from PBMCs. The sample's cell subset or site label is to be understood as: CD45RA-negative fraction. The clonotype was recovered from a man younger than 30 in good health. Some clones in this sample may be carry-over from other donors' samples. This receptor carries the CDR3 CASSFFSGRAGDEQYF. The sequenced DNA: TGTGCCAGCAGCTTTTTCAGCGGGAGGGCCGGCGACGAGCAGTACTTC.